This entry describes one T cell receptor (beta chain). TCRdb's table, derived via immunoSEQ multiplex PCR, lists solely in-frame clones and lacks some. This sample has more than 200,000 clones, with around nine tenths found just once. This sample stems from a study of blood T cell repertoires in COVID-19. Study summary: Both acute and convalescent COVID-19 samples were obtained from the United States, Italy and Spain.

Trimming pared 0 bases from V and 0 bases from J, leaving 16 bases between. This CDR3 region has 18 residues. Per the germline V gene, CDR1 is SGHNT and CDR2 is YYREEE (reference sequence). The rearrangement links TRBV5-4 to TRBJ1-3; possibly TRBD1 for D (6 bases). This receptor was obtained from a woman aged 40 to 55 who had recovered from COVID-19. The sample comprised peripheral blood. CDR3 sequence (DNA): TGTGCCAGCAGCTTGGGAAGGGGGAATCCCTTCTCTGGAAACACCATATATTTT. Protein: CASSLGRGNPFSGNTIYF.